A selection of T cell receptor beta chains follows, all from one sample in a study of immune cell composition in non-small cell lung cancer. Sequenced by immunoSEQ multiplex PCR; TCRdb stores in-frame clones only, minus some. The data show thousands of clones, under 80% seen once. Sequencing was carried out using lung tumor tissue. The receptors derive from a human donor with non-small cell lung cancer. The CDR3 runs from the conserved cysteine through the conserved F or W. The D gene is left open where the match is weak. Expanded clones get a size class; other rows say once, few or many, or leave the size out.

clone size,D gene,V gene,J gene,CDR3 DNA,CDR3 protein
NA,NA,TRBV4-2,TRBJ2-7,TGTGCCAGCAGCCAAGAGGTCCGGGGGCAACCGTACTTC,CASSQEVRGQPYF
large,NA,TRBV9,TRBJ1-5,TGTGCCAGCAGCGTGTTAGGGGATAGCAATCAGCCCCAGCATTTT,CASSVLGDSNQPQHF
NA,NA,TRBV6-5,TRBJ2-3,TGTGCCAGCAGTTACCAGTCGGCTAGCACAGATACGCAGTATTTT,CASSYQSASTDTQYF
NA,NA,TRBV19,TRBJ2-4,TGTGCCAGTAGTATAGGGGGGGACATTCAGTACTTC,CASSIGGDIQYF
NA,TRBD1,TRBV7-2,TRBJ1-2,TGTGCCAGCAGCTTAGCTTCAGGGGGATGGAACTATGGCTACACCTTC,CASSLASGGWNYGYTF
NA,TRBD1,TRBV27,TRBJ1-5,TGTGCCAGCAGCCGTTCCGACAGGGCCGATCAGCCCCAGCATTTT,CASSRSDRADQPQHF
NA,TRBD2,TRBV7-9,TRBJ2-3,TGTGCCAGCAGCTTGACTAGCGGGATCACAGATACGCAGTATTTT,CASSLTSGITDTQYF
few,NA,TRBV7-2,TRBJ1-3,TGTGCCAGCAGCTTAGCGGGAGGGATGCTGGGGGGAAACACCATATATTTT,CASSLAGGMLGGNTIYF
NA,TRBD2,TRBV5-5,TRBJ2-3,TGTGCCAGCAGCGTCGGGGGGACTAGGGGTATGGATGCGCAGTATTTT,CASSVGGTRGMDAQYF
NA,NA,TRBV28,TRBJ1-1,TGTGCCAGCAGCTATAGGACAAACACTGAAGCTTTCTTT,CASSYRTNTEAFF
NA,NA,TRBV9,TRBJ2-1,TGTGCCAGCAGCTTTAGGGTAGGGGTTGTCCCCCTTTACAATGAGCAGTTCTTC,CASSFRVGVVPLYNEQFF
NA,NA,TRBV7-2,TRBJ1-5,TGTGCCAGCAGCTTAGGGGGGCCCGGCGGCAATCAGCCCCAGCATTTT,CASSLGGPGGNQPQHF
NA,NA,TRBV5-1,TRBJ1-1,TGCGCCAGCAGCTTTGGGGCGGGCACTGAAGCTTTCTTT,CASSFGAGTEAFF
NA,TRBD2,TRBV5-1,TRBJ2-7,TGCGCCAGCAGCTTCGGGGGGACTACCTACGAGCAGTACTTC,CASSFGGTTYEQYF
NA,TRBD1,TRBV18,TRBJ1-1,TGTGCCAGCTCACCCTCCCCAACCGGGACAGACTTTATTGAAGCTTTCTTT,CASSPSPTGTDFIEAFF
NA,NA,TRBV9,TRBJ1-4,TGTGCCAGCAGCGTCTCTGGGACGACTAATGAAAAACTGTTTTTT,CASSVSGTTNEKLFF
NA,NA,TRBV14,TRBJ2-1,TGTGCCAGCAGCCAAGATCTTGAGGCAGGGGAGCAGTTCTTC,CASSQDLEAGEQFF